A selection of T cell receptor beta chains follows, all from one sample in a study of blood T cell repertoires in COVID-19. The assay was immunoSEQ multiplex PCR, and TCRdb's table has in-frame clones only and misses some. The sample shows tens of thousands of clones, 85% to 90% of them seen only once. The sample comprised peripheral blood. These receptors were taken from a man aged 50 to 59 with active COVID-19. CDR3s include the opening cysteine and the closing phenylalanine or tryptophan. D genes are given only for firm matches. Not all rows give a size; the values are once, few, many and, for expanded clones, a class.

D	size	V	length	J	CDR3	DNA
TRBD1	NA	TRBV3-1/TRBV3-2	16	TRBJ2-2	CASSYSGTANTGELFF	TGTGCCAGCAGCTACTCCGGGACAGCGAACACCGGGGAGCTGTTTTTT
NA	NA	TRBV6-2/TRBV6-3	15	TRBJ2-7	CASSGARGSSYEQYF	TGTGCCAGCAGTGGGGCGCGGGGCAGCTCCTACGAGCAGTACTTC
TRBD2	NA	TRBV2	14	TRBJ2-7	CASRTGTSGYEQYF	TGTGCCAGCCGTACCGGGACTAGCGGTTACGAGCAGTACTTC
NA	NA	TRBV21-1	13	TRBJ1-1	CASSCRHPTEAFF	TGTGCCAGCAGTTGCCGACACCCCACTGAAGCTTTCTTT
NA	NA	TRBV2	13	TRBJ2-7	CASSEVEANEQYF	TGTGCCAGCAGTGAGGTAGAAGCCAACGAGCAGTACTTC
TRBD1	once	TRBV7-2	11	TRBJ1-2	CASSPRTGQTF	TGTGCCAGCAGCCCGCGGACAGGGCAAACCTTC
NA	NA	TRBV5-1	15	TRBJ2-5	CASSLSSTSKETQYF	TGCGCCAGCAGCCTCTCGTCTACTAGCAAAGAGACCCAGTACTTC
NA	NA	TRBV2	13	TRBJ2-5	CASSGQPQETQYF	TGTGCCAGCAGTGGACAGCCCCAAGAGACCCAGTACTTC
NA	once	TRBV3-1/TRBV3-2	17	TRBJ1-3	CASSQGWQAYSGNTIYF	TGTGCCAGCAGCCAAGGGTGGCAGGCCTACTCTGGAAACACCATATATTTT
TRBD1	once	TRBV6-6	13	TRBJ1-2	CASSSDRAYGYTF	TGTGCCAGCAGCTCAGACAGGGCTTATGGCTACACCTTC
NA	NA	TRBV29-1	14	TRBJ1-4	CSVEGGGPNEKLFF	TGCAGCGTTGAAGGGGGGGGACCTAATGAAAAACTGTTTTTT
TRBD1	few	TRBV6-4	15	TRBJ2-2	CASSDGTGTTGELFF	TGTGCCAGCAGTGATGGGACAGGGACCACCGGGGAGCTGTTTTTT
NA	NA	TRBV9	15	TRBJ2-3	CASSVTQRTTDTQYF	TGTGCCAGCAGCGTAACTCAGCGGACCACAGATACGCAGTATTTT
TRBD1	once	TRBV7-3	14	TRBJ1-1	CASSIDRESTEAFF	TGTGCCAGCAGTATCGACAGGGAAAGCACTGAAGCTTTCTTT
TRBD1	once	TRBV6-5	15	TRBJ1-1	CASSVTHDRGAEAFF	TGTGCCAGCAGCGTTACTCACGACAGGGGGGCTGAAGCTTTCTTT
TRBD1	NA	TRBV7-8	21	TRBJ2-4	CASSLDRIGVVTGFAKNIQYF	TGTGCCAGCAGCCTGGACAGGATTGGGGTGGTGACCGGGTTCGCTAAAAACATTCAGTACTTC
TRBD2	NA	TRBV9	16	TRBJ2-2	CASSGGTSLNTGELFF	TGTGCCAGCAGCGGGGGGACTAGCTTGAACACCGGGGAGCTGTTTTTT
NA	NA	TRBV6-4	18	TRBJ2-3	CASSDSTDILFSPDTQYF	TGTGCCAGCAGTGACTCAACGGACATCCTCTTCTCACCAGATACGCAGTATTTT
NA	NA	TRBV18	12	TRBJ1-1	CASSDRGGEAFF	TGTGCCAGCTCGGACCGCGGAGGGGAAGCTTTCTTT
NA	NA	TRBV5-1	15	TRBJ1-6	CASSSGVPYNSPLHF	TGCGCCAGCAGCTCAGGGGTCCCCTATAATTCACCCCTCCACTTT
TRBD2	NA	TRBV5-4	16	TRBJ2-5	CASSSAASVAGETQYF	TGTGCCAGCAGCTCCGCCGCCTCAGTAGCGGGGGAGACCCAGTACTTC
TRBD2	NA	TRBV27	14	TRBJ2-7	CASTPGGSGNEQYF	TGTGCCAGCACTCCCGGGGGTAGCGGGAACGAGCAGTACTTC
NA	NA	TRBV3-1/TRBV3-2	14	TRBJ1-1	CASSQDPQGGEAFF	TGTGCCAGCAGCCAAGATCCGCAGGGAGGTGAAGCTTTCTTT
NA	NA	TRBV27	15	TRBJ2-3	CASSPAYPSTDTQYF	TGTGCCAGCAGCCCAGCGTACCCTAGCACAGATACGCAGTATTTT
NA	NA	TRBV5-8	15	TRBJ2-2	CASSLPGGDTGELFF	TGTGCCAGCAGCTTGCCCGGAGGTGACACCGGGGAGCTGTTTTTT
NA	NA	TRBV11-2	13	TRBJ2-5	CASSPTGLETQYF	TGTGCCAGCAGCCCCACAGGGTTAGAGACCCAGTACTTC